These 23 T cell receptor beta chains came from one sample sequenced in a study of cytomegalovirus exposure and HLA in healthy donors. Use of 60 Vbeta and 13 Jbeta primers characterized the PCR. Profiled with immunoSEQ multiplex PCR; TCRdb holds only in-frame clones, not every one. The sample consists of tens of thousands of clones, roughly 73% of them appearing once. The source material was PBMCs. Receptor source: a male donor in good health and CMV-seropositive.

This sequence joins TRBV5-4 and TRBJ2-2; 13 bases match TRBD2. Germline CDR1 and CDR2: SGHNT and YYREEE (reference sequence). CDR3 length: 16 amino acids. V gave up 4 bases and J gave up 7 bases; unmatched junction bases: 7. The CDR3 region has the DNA TGTGCCAGCAGCCCGGGACTAGCGGGAAAGATCGGGGAGCTGTTTTTT. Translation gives CASSPGLAGKIGELFF.

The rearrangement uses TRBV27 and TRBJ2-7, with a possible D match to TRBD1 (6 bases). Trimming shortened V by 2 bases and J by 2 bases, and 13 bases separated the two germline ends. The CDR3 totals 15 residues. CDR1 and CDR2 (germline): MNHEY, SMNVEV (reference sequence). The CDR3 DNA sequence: TGTGCCAGCAGTTTAGGTTCAGGGGCCCCCTACGAGCAGTACTTC. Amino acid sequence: CASSLGSGAPYEQYF.

The CDR3 loop is CASLAGANVLTF. For the CDR3, the DNA is TGTGCCAGCCTCGCTGGGGCCAACGTCCTGACTTTC. This sequence joins TRBV28 and TRBJ2-6; D is undetermined. Germline CDR1 MDHEN, CDR2 SYDVKM. V shed 8 bases and J shed 2 bases, with 4 bases lying between them. This CDR3 is 12 amino acids long.

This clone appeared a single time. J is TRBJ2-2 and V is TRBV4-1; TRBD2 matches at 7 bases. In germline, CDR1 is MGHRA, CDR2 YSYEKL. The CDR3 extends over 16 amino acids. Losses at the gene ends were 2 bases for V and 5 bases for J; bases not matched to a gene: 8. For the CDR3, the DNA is TGCGCCAGCAGCCAAATCAGCGGGAAAGAAACCGGGGAGCTGTTTTTT. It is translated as CASSQISGKETGELFF.

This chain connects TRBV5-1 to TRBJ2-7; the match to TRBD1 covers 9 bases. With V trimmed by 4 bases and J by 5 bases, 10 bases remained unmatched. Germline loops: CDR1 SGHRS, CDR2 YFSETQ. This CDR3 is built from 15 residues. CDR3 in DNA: TGCGCCAGCAGCCCCGACACCGGGACAGGGAACGAGCAGTACTTC. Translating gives CASSPDTGTGNEQYF.

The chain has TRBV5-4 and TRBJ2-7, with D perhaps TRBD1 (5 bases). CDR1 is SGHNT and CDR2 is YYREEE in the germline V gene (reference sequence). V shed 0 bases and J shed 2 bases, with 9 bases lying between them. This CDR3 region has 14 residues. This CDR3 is CASSLEGRAYEQYF. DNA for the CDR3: TGTGCCAGCAGCTTGGAAGGCAGGGCCTACGAGCAGTACTTC.

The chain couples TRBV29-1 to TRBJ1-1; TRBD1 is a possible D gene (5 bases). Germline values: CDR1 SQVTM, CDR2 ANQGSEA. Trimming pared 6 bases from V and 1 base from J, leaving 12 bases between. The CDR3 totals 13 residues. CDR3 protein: CSVVRGSNTEAFF. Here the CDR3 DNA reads TGCAGCGTCGTACGGGGGTCGAACACTGAAGCTTTCTTT.

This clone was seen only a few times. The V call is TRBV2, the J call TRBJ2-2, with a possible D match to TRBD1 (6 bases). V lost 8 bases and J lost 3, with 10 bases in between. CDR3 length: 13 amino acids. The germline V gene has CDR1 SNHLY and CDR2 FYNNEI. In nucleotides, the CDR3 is TGTGCCAGCCAACAGGGATACACCGGGGAGCTGTTTTTT. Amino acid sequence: CASQQGYTGELFF.

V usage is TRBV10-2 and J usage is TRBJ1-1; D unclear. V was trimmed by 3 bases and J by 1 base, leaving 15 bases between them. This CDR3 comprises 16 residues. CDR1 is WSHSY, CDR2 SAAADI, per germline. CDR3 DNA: TGCGCCAGCAGTGACTTCTTGGTGGGAGGGAACACTGAAGCTTTCTTT. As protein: CASSDFLVGGNTEAFF.

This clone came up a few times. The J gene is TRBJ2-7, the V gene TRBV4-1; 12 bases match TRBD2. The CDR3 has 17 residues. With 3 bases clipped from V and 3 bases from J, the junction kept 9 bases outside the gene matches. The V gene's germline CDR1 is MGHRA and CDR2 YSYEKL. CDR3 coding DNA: TGCGCCAGCAGCCACATAACTAGCGGGAGGTCGAACTACGAGCAGTACTTC. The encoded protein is CASSHITSGRSNYEQYF.

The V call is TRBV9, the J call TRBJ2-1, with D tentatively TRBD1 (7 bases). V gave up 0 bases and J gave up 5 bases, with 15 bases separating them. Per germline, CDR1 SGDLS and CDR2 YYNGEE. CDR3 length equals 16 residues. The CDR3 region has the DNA TGTGCCAGCAGCGTAGCAGGGGGGAAAAAAGACAATGAGCAGTTCTTC. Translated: CASSVAGGKKDNEQFF.

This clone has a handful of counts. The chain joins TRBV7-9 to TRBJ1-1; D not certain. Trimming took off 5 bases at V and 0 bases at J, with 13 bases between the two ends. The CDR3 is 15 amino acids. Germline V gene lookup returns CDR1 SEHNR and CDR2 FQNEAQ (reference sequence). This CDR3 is CASSPSRSMNTEAFF. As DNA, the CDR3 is TGTGCCAGCAGCCCATCGCGGTCCATGAACACTGAAGCTTTCTTT.

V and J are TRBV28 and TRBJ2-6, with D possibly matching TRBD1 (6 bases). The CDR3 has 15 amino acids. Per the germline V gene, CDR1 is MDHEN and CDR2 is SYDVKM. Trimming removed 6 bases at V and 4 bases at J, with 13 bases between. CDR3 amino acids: CASRHPGAGANVLTF. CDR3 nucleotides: TGTGCCAGCAGGCATCCAGGGGCCGGGGCCAACGTCCTGACTTTC.

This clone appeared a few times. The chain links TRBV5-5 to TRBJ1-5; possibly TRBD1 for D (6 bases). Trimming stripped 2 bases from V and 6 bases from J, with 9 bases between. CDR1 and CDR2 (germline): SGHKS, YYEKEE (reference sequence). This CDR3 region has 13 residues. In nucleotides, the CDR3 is TGTGCCAGCAGCTTTACAGGGATTCAGCCCCAGCATTTT. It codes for CASSFTGIQPQHF.

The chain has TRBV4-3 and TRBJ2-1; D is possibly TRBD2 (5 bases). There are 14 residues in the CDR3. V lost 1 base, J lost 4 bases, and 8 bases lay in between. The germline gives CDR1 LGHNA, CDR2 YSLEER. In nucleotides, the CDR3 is TGCGCCAGCAGCCAAGTCGGGGATTACAATGAGCAGTTCTTC. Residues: CASSQVGDYNEQFF.

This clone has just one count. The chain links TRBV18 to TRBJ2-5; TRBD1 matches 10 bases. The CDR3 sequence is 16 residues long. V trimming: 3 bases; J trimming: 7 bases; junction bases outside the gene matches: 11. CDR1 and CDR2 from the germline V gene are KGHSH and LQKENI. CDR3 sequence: CASSPDRGFIKVTQYF. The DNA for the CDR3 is TGTGCCAGCTCACCGGACAGGGGGTTTATTAAGGTGACCCAGTACTTC.

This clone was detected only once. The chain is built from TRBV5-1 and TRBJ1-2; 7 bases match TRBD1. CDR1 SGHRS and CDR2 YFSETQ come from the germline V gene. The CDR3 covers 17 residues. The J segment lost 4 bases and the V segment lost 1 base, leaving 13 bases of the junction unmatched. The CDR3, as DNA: TGCGCCAGCAGCTTGCCGGGACAGCCGTACCCTGGCTATGGCTACACCTTC. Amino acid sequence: CASSLPGQPYPGYGYTF.

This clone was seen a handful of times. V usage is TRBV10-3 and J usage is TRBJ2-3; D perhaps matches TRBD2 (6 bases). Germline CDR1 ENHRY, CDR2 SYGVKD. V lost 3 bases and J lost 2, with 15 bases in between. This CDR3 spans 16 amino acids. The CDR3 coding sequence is TGTGCCATCAGTGAAGGAGGGTCGCAGCACACAGATACGCAGTATTTT. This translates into CAISEGGSQHTDTQYF.

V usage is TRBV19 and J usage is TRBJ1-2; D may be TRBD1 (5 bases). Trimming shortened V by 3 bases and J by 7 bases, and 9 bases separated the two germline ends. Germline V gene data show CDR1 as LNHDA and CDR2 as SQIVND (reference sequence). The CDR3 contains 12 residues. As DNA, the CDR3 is TGTGCCAGTAGTATTCAGGGTGGTGGCTACACCTTC. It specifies CASSIQGGGYTF.

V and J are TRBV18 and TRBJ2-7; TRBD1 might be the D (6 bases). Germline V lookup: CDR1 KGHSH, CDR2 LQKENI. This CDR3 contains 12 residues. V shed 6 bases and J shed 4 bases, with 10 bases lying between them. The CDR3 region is CASSRTEYEQYF. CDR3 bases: TGTGCCAGCTCCAGGACAGAATACGAGCAGTACTTC.

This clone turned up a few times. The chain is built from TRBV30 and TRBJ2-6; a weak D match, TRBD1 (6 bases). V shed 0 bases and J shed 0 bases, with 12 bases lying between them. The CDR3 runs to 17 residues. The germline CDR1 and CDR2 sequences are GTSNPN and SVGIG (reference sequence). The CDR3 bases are TGTGCCTGGAGTGTCGCAGGGGCTAACTCTGGGGCCAACGTCCTGACTTTC. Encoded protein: CAWSVAGANSGANVLTF.

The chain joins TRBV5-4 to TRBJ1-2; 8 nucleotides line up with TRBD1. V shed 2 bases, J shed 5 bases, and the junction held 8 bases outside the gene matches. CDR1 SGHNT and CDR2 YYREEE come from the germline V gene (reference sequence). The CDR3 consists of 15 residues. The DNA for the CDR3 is TGTGCCAGCAGCTTCGGACAGGGACTGGGGTATGGCTACACCTTC. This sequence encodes CASSFGQGLGYGYTF. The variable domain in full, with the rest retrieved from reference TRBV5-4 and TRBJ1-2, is ETGVTQSPTHLIKTRGQQVTLRCSSQSGHNTVSWYQQALGQGPQFIFQYYREEENGRGNFPPRFSGLQFPNYSSELNVNALELDDSALYLCASSFGQGLGYGYTFGSGTRLTVV.

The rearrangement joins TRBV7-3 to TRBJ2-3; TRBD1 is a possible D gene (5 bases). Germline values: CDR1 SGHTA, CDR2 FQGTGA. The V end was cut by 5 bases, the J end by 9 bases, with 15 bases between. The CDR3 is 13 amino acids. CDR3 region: CASSPDGQGTQYF. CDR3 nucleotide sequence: TGTGCCAGCAGCCCCGACGGGCAGGGAACGCAGTATTTT.